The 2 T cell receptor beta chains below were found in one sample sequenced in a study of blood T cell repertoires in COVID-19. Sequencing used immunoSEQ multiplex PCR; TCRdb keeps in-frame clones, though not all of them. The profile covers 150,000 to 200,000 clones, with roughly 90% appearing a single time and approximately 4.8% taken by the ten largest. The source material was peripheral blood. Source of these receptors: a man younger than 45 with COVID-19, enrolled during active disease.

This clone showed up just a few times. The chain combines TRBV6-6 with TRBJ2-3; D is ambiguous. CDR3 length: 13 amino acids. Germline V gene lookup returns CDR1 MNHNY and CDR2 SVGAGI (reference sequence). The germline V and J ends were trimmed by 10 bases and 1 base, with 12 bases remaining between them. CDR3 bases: TGTGCCACCCACCCCTCGGGCACAGATACGCAGTATTTT. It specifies CATHPSGTDTQYF.

Written as DNA, the CDR3 is TGTGCCAGCGGCCCCGGGACAGGAGCAGGAACGCAGTATTTT. Translated: CASGPGTGAGTQYF. The chain combines TRBV7-3 with TRBJ2-3; 8 nucleotides agree with TRBD1. The CDR3 loop spans 14 amino acids. Trimming cost V 8 bases and J 9 bases; bases outside gene matches: 13. Per the germline V gene, CDR1 is SGHTA and CDR2 is FQGTGA.